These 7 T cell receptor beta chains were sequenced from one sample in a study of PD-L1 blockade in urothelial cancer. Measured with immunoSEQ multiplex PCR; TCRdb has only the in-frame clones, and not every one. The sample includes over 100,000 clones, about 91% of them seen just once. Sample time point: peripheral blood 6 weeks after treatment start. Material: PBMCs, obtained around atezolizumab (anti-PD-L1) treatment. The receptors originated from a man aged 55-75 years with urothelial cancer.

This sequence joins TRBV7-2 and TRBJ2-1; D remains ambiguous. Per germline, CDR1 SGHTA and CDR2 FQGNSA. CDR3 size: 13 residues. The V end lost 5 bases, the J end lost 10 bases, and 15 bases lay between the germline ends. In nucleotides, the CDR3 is TGTGCCAGCAGCAAAAACAGCCTTGGGGAGCAGTTCTTC. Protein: CASSKNSLGEQFF.

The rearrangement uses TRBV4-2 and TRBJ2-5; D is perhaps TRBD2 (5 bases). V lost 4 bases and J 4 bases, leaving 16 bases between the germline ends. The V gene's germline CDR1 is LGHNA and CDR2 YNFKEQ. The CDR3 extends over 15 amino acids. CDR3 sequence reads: CASSPFAGSAETQYF. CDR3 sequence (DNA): TGTGCCAGCAGCCCCTTTGCGGGTAGCGCAGAGACCCAGTACTTC.

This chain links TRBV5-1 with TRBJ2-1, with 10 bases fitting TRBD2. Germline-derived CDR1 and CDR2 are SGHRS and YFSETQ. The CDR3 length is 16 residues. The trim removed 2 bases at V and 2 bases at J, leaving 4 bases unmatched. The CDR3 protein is CASSFKREGTYNEQFF. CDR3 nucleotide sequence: TGCGCCAGCAGCTTCAAGCGGGAGGGAACCTACAATGAGCAGTTCTTC.

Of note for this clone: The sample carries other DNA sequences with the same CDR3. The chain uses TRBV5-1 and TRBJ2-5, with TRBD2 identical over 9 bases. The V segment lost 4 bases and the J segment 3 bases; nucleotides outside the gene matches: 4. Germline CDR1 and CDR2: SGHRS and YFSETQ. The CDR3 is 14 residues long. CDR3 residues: CASSPVAGEETQYF. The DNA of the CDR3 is TGCGCCAGCAGCCCAGTAGCGGGAGAAGAGACCCAGTACTTC.

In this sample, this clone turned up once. Written as DNA, the CDR3 is TGTGCCAGCAGCGTAGGATCGGGGGGCAGAGGGGGCACTGAAGCTTTCTTT. This gives the protein CASSVGSGGRGGTEAFF. V and J are TRBV9 and TRBJ1-1, with D perhaps matching TRBD1 (6 bases). This CDR3 comprises 17 residues. Germline loops: CDR1 SGDLS, CDR2 YYNGEE. Trimming took 0 bases from V and 4 from J, leaving 19 bases between them.

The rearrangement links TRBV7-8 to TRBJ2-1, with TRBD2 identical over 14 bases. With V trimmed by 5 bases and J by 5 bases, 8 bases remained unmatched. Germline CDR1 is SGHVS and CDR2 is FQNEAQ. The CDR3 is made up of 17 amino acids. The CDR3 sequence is CASSLARTSGGHNEQFF. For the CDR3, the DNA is TGTGCCAGCAGCCTCGCTCGGACTAGCGGGGGGCACAATGAGCAGTTCTTC.

The CDR3 reads CASSSSTLEKLFF. CDR3 nucleotides: TGTGCCAGCAGCTCCTCGACACTGGAAAAACTGTTTTTT. The chain recombines TRBV7-2 with TRBJ1-4; D not certain. Trimming cost V 4 bases and J 8 bases, with 11 bases left between them. CDR3 length: 13 residues. CDR1 SGHTA and CDR2 FQGNSA come from the germline V gene.